The 20 T cell receptor beta chains listed next were all sequenced from one sample in a study of T-cell reconstitution after alpha-beta-depleted transplantation in children (dated by TCRdb to 2016 to 2018). The treatment or condition label of this sample denotes: allogeneic hematopoietic cell transplantation with graft depleted of TCRalphabeta T cells and CD19 B cells. The library was built by means of PCR. The data were produced on an Illumina HiSeq 2500. TCR libraries were prepared with molecular barcoding, using unique molecular identifiers to normalize TCRbeta repertoire quantification. TCRdb reworked the public reads: Q25 trimming with fastp, MiXCR clone assembly, productive beta chains retained. Each record represents a unique CDR3 protein, reported with the most common genes and DNA among its rows. The sample data list over 200,000 distinct CDR3 sequences, and roughly a tenth of these were observed just once. Clones ranked in the top ten supply roughly 27% of the sample.

Sequences were derived from PBMCs, sampled before TCRalphabeta/CD19-depleted stem cell transplant. Receptors originate from a child under two years old with acute myeloid leukemia, due to receive a stem cell transplant.

In regard to this clonotype: This sequence may be a read error, since a much larger clone differs from it by one base. The rearrangement joins TRBV6-1 to TRBJ2-5; tentative D call: TRBD1 (5 bases). The CDR3 has 14 residues. Germline V gives CDR1 MNHNS, CDR2 SASEGT. With 5 bases removed from V and 5 bases from J, the gap between germline ends came to 15 bases. The chain's CDR3 is CASSRTWTIETQYF. CDR3 coding DNA: TGTGCCAGCAGTAGGACCTGGACAATCGAGACCCAGTACTTC.

V usage is TRBV6-1 and J usage is TRBJ2-3; D is perhaps TRBD1 (5 bases). CDR3 length: 14 amino acids. From germline, CDR1 is MNHNS and CDR2 SASEGT. The V end was cut by 8 bases, the J end by 1 base, with 13 bases between. The CDR3 DNA sequence: TGTGCCAGCGGGGCCATAGAGGGCACAGATACGCAGTATTTT. It encodes CASGAIEGTDTQYF.

This clonotype was seen many times. This chain's CDR3 is CAISGVSSYEQYF. CDR3 DNA sequence: TGTGCCATCAGTGGAGTAAGCTCCTACGAGCAGTACTTC. The gene calls are TRBV10-3 and TRBJ2-7; D gene uncertain. Trimming removed 4 bases from V and 0 bases from J, with 7 bases in between. The CDR3 sequence is 13 residues long. The germline CDR1 and CDR2 sequences are ENHRY and SYGVKD.

This clonotype was seen at least ten times. The V and J genes are TRBV15 and TRBJ2-5, with TRBD1 matching over 7 bases. V lost 1 base, J lost 1 base, and 0 bases stayed unmatched. Germline assignment: CDR1 LNHNV and CDR2 YYDKDF (reference sequence). The CDR3 consists of 14 residues. CDR3 bases: TGTGCCACCAGCAGAGCAGGGGGCCAAGAGACCCAGTACTTC. The encoded protein is CATSRAGGQETQYF. Together with reference TRBV15 and TRBJ2-5, the CDR3 gives the full variable domain: DAMVIQNPRYQVTQFGKPVTLSCSQTLNHNVMYWYQQKSSQAPKLLFHYYDKDFNNEADTPDNFQSRRPNTSFCFLDIRSPGLGDTAMYLCATSRAGGQETQYFGPGTRLLVL.

This clonotype was detected ten times or more. The V call is TRBV7-2, the J call TRBJ2-3; D not resolved. Per the germline V gene, CDR1 is SGHTA and CDR2 is FQGNSA. Trimming left V 7 bases short and J 8 bases short, with 13 bases between. This CDR3 is built from 12 residues. In nucleotides, the CDR3 is TGTGCCAGCACCCCTCAGTTCGGTACGCAGTATTTT. It yields the protein CASTPQFGTQYF.

This clonotype was counted ten times or more. The chain couples TRBV7-9 to TRBJ2-7; 7 nucleotides match TRBD1. The CDR3 loop spans 16 amino acids. J was trimmed by 0 bases and V by 0 bases; bases with no gene match: 5. Looked up from germline, CDR1 is SEHNR and CDR2 is FQNEAQ (reference sequence). The CDR3 DNA reads as TGTGCCAGCAGCTTAGCGGGGGACAGACGCTCCTACGAGCAGTACTTC. Its translation: CASSLAGDRRSYEQYF.

This clonotype was seen ten or more times. The genes are TRBV5-1 and TRBJ2-7; TRBD2 matches 7 bases. J gave up 1 base and V 5 bases, and 6 bases lay outside the gene matches. The germline gives CDR1 SGHRS, CDR2 YFSETQ. CDR3 length equals 14 residues. The CDR3 reads CASRRGRVSYEQYF. The CDR3 bases are TGCGCCAGCAGGAGAGGGAGGGTGTCCTACGAGCAGTACTTC.

This clonotype has a count of ten or more. The chain employs TRBV15 and TRBJ1-5; D remains unclear. The germline V and J ends were trimmed by 0 bases and 5 bases, with 8 bases remaining between them. This CDR3 contains 14 residues. Germline CDR1 is LNHNV and CDR2 is YYDKDF (reference sequence). DNA for the CDR3: TGTGCCACCAGCAGAGATGGGCGGGATCAGCCCCAGCATTTT. Protein sequence: CATSRDGRDQPQHF.

This clonotype came up many times. CDR3 amino acids: CASSFSPRGEKLFF. Here the CDR3 DNA reads TGTGCCAGCAGCTTTTCCCCCCGGGGTGAAAAACTGTTTTTT. The chain links TRBV7-8 to TRBJ1-4; D gene ambiguous. The V gene lost 3 bases and the J gene lost 7 bases, with 12 bases spanning the gap. Per the germline V gene, CDR1 is SGHVS and CDR2 is FQNEAQ. The CDR3 runs to 14 residues.

This clonotype was seen ten or more times. V gene TRBV20-1 combines with J gene TRBJ2-5; TRBD2 matches 11 bases. CDR1 and CDR2 from the germline V gene are DFQATT and SNEGSKA (reference sequence). J lost 5 bases, V lost 3 bases, and 14 bases had no gene match. The CDR3 length is 17 residues. CDR3 bases: TGCAGTGCTAGGTTCCTAGCGGGGGGAAACCTTCTTGAGACCCAGTACTTC. This encodes CSARFLAGGNLLETQYF.

This clonotype was recorded at least ten times. The chain uses TRBV5-1 and TRBJ2-5; no definite D call. This CDR3 comprises 14 residues. V was shortened by 0 bases and J by 1 base, with 7 bases between the two germline ends. Germline lookup yields CDR1 SGHRS and CDR2 YFSETQ. The CDR3 is CASSLGSIQETQYF. CDR3 in DNA: TGCGCCAGCAGCTTGGGTAGTATCCAAGAGACCCAGTACTTC.

The rearrangement joins TRBV19 to TRBJ1-4; D not resolved. The CDR3 length is 16 residues. CDR1 and CDR2 (germline): LNHDA, SQIVND (reference sequence). Trimming removed 7 bases at V and 7 bases at J, with 22 bases between. CDR3 sequence reads: CASNRGLATSVEKLFF. In DNA, the CDR3 is TGTGCCAGTAACCGGGGTCTGGCAACATCAGTTGAAAAACTGTTTTTT.

This clonotype was seen repeatedly, ten times or more. The chain couples TRBV12-3 or TRBV12-4 to TRBJ1-2; D is uncertain. V was cut by 3 bases and J by 4 bases, with 6 bases left in between. The CDR3 covers 12 residues. As DNA, the CDR3 is TGTGCCAGCAGTTTGGACGGCTATGGCTACACCTTC. Protein product: CASSLDGYGYTF.

This clonotype was seen many times. The V and J genes are TRBV5-1 and TRBJ1-5; the D is unclear. Germline CDR1 is SGHRS and CDR2 is YFSETQ. V gave up 0 bases and J gave up 2 bases, with 12 bases separating them. The CDR3 has 16 amino acids. This chain's CDR3 is CASSLDGMAGNQPQHF. DNA of the CDR3: TGCGCCAGCAGCTTGGACGGTATGGCGGGCAATCAGCCCCAGCATTTT.

This clonotype was counted ten times or more. J is TRBJ2-2 and V is TRBV29-1; possibly TRBD2 for D (5 bases). This CDR3 region has 15 residues. The V gene lost 6 bases and the J gene lost 1 base, with 15 bases spanning the gap. Germline values: CDR1 SQVTM, CDR2 ANQGSEA. CDR3 protein: CSVPSGVENTGELFF. In DNA form, the CDR3 reads TGCAGCGTCCCCTCCGGGGTCGAGAACACCGGGGAGCTGTTTTTT.

This clonotype has a count of ten or more. This chain joins TRBV6-5 and TRBJ1-5, with TRBD1 as a possible D gene (5 bases). The CDR3 totals 13 residues. Germline V gives CDR1 MNHEY, CDR2 SVGAGI. Trimming pared 9 bases from V and 5 bases from J, leaving 14 bases between. CDR3 amino acids: CARDRGGDQPQHF. CDR3 coding DNA: TGTGCCAGGGATCGGGGGGGGGATCAGCCCCAGCATTTT.

The table lists this clonotype with many counts. V usage is TRBV20-1 and J usage is TRBJ2-2; 9 nucleotides agree with TRBD2. Germline V CDR1 and CDR2: DFQATT, SNEGSKA (reference sequence). Trimming removed 3 bases from V and 8 bases from J; junction bases left unmatched: 13. The CDR3 runs to 16 residues. The CDR3 spells CSARPRGGRAKGELFF. The CDR3 DNA reads as TGCAGTGCTAGGCCCCGTGGCGGGAGGGCCAAGGGGGAGCTGTTTTTT.

This clonotype was observed a few times. The chain links TRBV10-3 to TRBJ2-6; 10 bases align to TRBD1. The CDR3 has 18 amino acids. CDR1 is ENHRY, CDR2 SYGVKD, per germline. With 4 bases clipped from V and 4 bases from J, the junction kept 10 bases outside the gene matches. As DNA, the CDR3 is TGTGCCATCAGTGGGGCCCCGGGACAGGGGATCGGGGCCAACGTCCTGACTTTC. Translation: CAISGAPGQGIGANVLTF.

This clonotype was seen ten or more times. The V call is TRBV10-3, the J call TRBJ2-3; TRBD1 is a possible D gene (6 bases). Germline V gene lookup returns CDR1 ENHRY and CDR2 SYGVKD. The CDR3 spans 20 residues. The germline V and J ends were trimmed by 3 bases and 4 bases, with 29 bases remaining between them. The CDR3 reads CAISDGGQSSGRGRPDTQYF. Here the CDR3 DNA reads TGTGCCATCAGTGATGGGGGTCAAAGCAGTGGCAGGGGTCGGCCAGATACGCAGTATTTT.

The chain employs TRBV18 and TRBJ2-5; D unclear. The CDR3 runs to 8 residues. V was pared by 4 bases and J by 11 bases, with 2 bases between. Germline assignment: CDR1 KGHSH and CDR2 LQKENI. In nucleotides, the CDR3 is TGTGCCAGCTCACAGCAGTACTTC. Protein sequence: CASSQQYF.